The 9 T cell receptor beta chains given below trace back to one sample, sequenced in a study of blood T cell repertoires in COVID-19. Assay used: immunoSEQ multiplex PCR; TCRdb lists only in-frame clones, some missing. The sample consists of 150,000 to 200,000 clones, 65% to 85% of them appearing once. The sample consisted of peripheral blood. The receptors were sampled from a woman in her 30s with acute or convalescent COVID-19.

This rearrangement joins TRBV28 to TRBJ1-4; 7 nucleotides match TRBD1. This CDR3 is 14 amino acids long. The junction had 8 bases not matched to a gene; V was cut back by 6 bases and J by 7 bases. In germline, CDR1 is MDHEN, CDR2 SYDVKM. The CDR3 loop reads CASSLGGQSEKLFF. As DNA, the CDR3 is TGTGCCAGCAGCCTCGGGGGACAGAGTGAAAAACTGTTTTTT.

The rearrangement joins TRBV5-8 to TRBJ1-2, with D uncertain. Looked up from germline, CDR1 is SGHTS and CDR2 is YDEGEE. This CDR3 spans 14 amino acids. V dropped 1 base and J dropped 6 bases, with 13 bases sitting between them. CDR3 DNA sequence: TGTGCCAGCAGCTTGTGGGCGGGAACGGATGGCTACACCTTC. Amino acids: CASSLWAGTDGYTF.

This clone was found a few times. The chain links TRBV7-2 to TRBJ2-5, with D hard to call. The CDR3 loop spans 16 amino acids. Per germline, CDR1 SGHTA and CDR2 FQGNSA. The V and J ends lost 5 bases and 4 bases respectively, with 20 bases between them. CDR3 DNA: TGTGCCAGCAGCCCAACCCTGCGGTCGGAACGAGAGACCCAGTACTTC. This gives the protein CASSPTLRSERETQYF.

This chain links TRBV5-4 with TRBJ1-4; D perhaps matches TRBD1 (5 bases). This CDR3 region has 15 residues. Trimming pared 1 base from V and 7 bases from J, leaving 14 bases between. Looked up from germline, CDR1 is SGHNT and CDR2 is YYREEE (reference sequence). The CDR3 region has the DNA TGTGCCAGCAGCTTGCCCCAGGGAGGAGTTGAAAAACTGTTTTTT. Its protein is CASSLPQGGVEKLFF.

The chain carries TRBV18 and TRBJ1-1; D ambiguous. The CDR3 sequence is 14 residues long. CDR1 and CDR2 (germline): KGHSH, LQKENI. Deletions cut 1 base from V and 2 bases from J, with 8 bases between. The CDR3 DNA reads TGTGCCAGCTCACCACGTTTCGGTAACACTGAAGCTTTCTTT. Translated: CASSPRFGNTEAFF.

This clone was counted a few times. This sequence joins TRBV11-2 and TRBJ2-3, with a possible D match to TRBD2 (6 bases). V was clipped by 8 bases and J by 2 bases, with 14 bases between them. This CDR3 is 14 amino acids long. Per germline, CDR1 SGHAT and CDR2 FQNNGV. The CDR3 here is CASAVRDHTDTQYF. CDR3 DNA sequence: TGTGCCAGCGCAGTGCGGGACCACACAGATACGCAGTATTTT.

This chain uses TRBV4-2 with TRBJ2-3; tentatively, D is TRBD2 (6 bases). The CDR3 is made up of 15 amino acids. Trimming cost V 0 bases and J 0 bases, with 7 bases left between them. Germline V gene data show CDR1 as LGHNA and CDR2 as YNFKEQ. The CDR3 loop is CASSQEGTSTDTQYF. CDR3 in DNA: TGTGCCAGCAGCCAAGAAGGGACTAGCACAGATACGCAGTATTTT.

CDR3 coding DNA: TGTGCCAGCAGCCCAATCCCCCGGGGCTACACCTTC. It codes for CASSPIPRGYTF. V gene TRBV28 combines with J gene TRBJ1-2; unclear D gene. There are 12 residues in the CDR3. In germline, CDR1 is MDHEN, CDR2 SYDVKM. V was cut by 6 bases and J by 8 bases, with 13 bases left in between.

This chain connects TRBV7-8 to TRBJ2-1; 11 positions agree with TRBD1. Germline lookup yields CDR1 SGHVS and CDR2 FQNEAQ. The length of the CDR3 is 16 residues. The ends lost 5 bases at V and 11 bases at J; junction bases unmatched: 14. The DNA for the CDR3 is TGTGCCAGCAGCGGCACCGGGACAGGGGGTTCCGGAAAGCAGTTCTTC. Protein: CASSGTGTGGSGKQFF.